The 17 T cell receptor beta chains listed next were all sequenced from one sample in a study of regulatory T cells in long-lasting Graves disease. Stated time point: newly diagnosed GD, antithyroid drugs for less than 3 months. Extracted PBMC RNA gave rise to the TCR library. Through Arm-PCR of CDR3 regions and iRepertoire HTBI primers, TCR beta libraries were built. MiXCR, applied by TCRdb to the multiplex PCR reads, yields one record per CDR3 protein. Among 400,000 to 500,000 distinct CDR3 sequences listed, around 13% were seen once. Separately, the same data were catalogued under a study of T cells in Graves' hyperthyroidism and ophthalmopathy.

The input for sequencing was peripheral blood mononuclear cells (PBMCs), taken at new diagnosis, from a patient treated with antithyroid drugs. The receptors originated from a woman between 50 and 59 years old with Graves disease.

This chain connects TRBV7-2 to TRBJ1-6; TRBD1 might be the D (5 bases). The V gene's germline CDR1 is SGHTA and CDR2 FQGNSA. V was pared by 1 base and J by 13 bases, with 14 bases between. This CDR3 comprises 14 residues. Written as DNA, the CDR3 is TGTGCCAGCAGCTTAGGGACACTGGTTTATCCCCTCCACTTT. Its protein is CASSLGTLVYPLHF.

This clonotype was recorded many times. For the CDR3, the DNA is TGTGCCAGCGGAAGGGATGAGCAGTTCTTC. Protein product: CASGRDEQFF. This chain links TRBV28 with TRBJ2-1; no clear D. This CDR3 is built from 10 residues. Germline-derived CDR1 and CDR2 are MDHEN and SYDVKM. V shed 8 bases and J shed 8 bases, with 7 bases lying between them.

The table lists this clonotype with many counts. The rearrangement uses TRBV10-2 and TRBJ2-5; TRBD2 matches 7 bases. Losses at the gene ends were 3 bases for V and 4 bases for J; bases not matched to a gene: 2. In germline, CDR1 is WSHSY, CDR2 SAAADI. The CDR3 runs to 13 residues. Here the CDR3 reads CASSDGGRETQYF. In nucleotides, the CDR3 is TGCGCCAGCAGTGATGGCGGGAGAGAGACCCAGTACTTC.

The rearrangement links TRBV19 to TRBJ1-5, with 7 bases fitting TRBD1. This CDR3 comprises 17 residues. CDR1 and CDR2 (germline): LNHDA, SQIVND (reference sequence). With V trimmed by 4 bases and J by 2 bases, 11 bases remained unmatched. The CDR3 DNA reads TGTGCCAGTAGTACCTACTCAGGGGGAGCGGGCAATCAGCCCCAGCATTTT. Its protein is CASSTYSGGAGNQPQHF.

The chain employs TRBV19 and TRBJ2-1; D call uncertain. Trimming stripped 0 bases from V and 8 bases from J, with 11 bases between. Germline V CDR1 and CDR2: LNHDA, SQIVND (reference sequence). This CDR3 has 14 residues. CDR3 loop: CASSIDEVLDEQFF. The CDR3 nucleotides read TGTGCCAGTAGTATAGACGAGGTGTTGGATGAGCAGTTCTTC.

This clonotype was counted ten times or more. The chain combines TRBV20-1 with TRBJ1-5, with D hard to call. CDR1 is DFQATT, CDR2 SNEGSKA, per germline (reference sequence). This CDR3 spans 13 amino acids. V was cut by 4 bases and J by 1 base, with 8 bases left in between. CDR3 sequence (DNA): TGCAGTGCTACCAGCGTGAGCAATCAGCCCCAGCATTTT. Translation gives CSATSVSNQPQHF.

In this sample, this clonotype turned up many times. The V call is TRBV5-1, the J call TRBJ2-7, with 11 bases fitting TRBD2. The CDR3 covers 15 residues. The ends lost 4 bases at V and 5 bases at J; junction bases unmatched: 8. The germline CDR1 and CDR2 sequences are SGHRS and YFSETQ. The CDR3 DNA reads as TGCGCCAGCAGCCGAACTAGCGGGAGTCGGAACGAGCAGTACTTC. This gives the protein CASSRTSGSRNEQYF.

The table lists this clonotype with a few counts. The chain is built from TRBV19 and TRBJ1-1, with 9 bases that match TRBD1. The CDR3 extends over 15 amino acids. The V and J ends lost 6 bases and 1 base, in that order; junction bases with no gene match: 6. CDR1 is LNHDA and CDR2 is SQIVND in the germline V gene (reference sequence). CDR3 nucleotides: TGTGCCAGTAGAACACAGGGGGCCGGGAACACTGAAGCTTTCTTT. Its translation is CASRTQGAGNTEAFF.

This clonotype appeared many times. V is TRBV20-1 and J is TRBJ2-3; D call uncertain. Trimming cost V 3 bases and J 0 bases, with 4 bases left between them. Per the germline V gene, CDR1 is DFQATT and CDR2 is SNEGSKA (reference sequence). The CDR3 covers 12 residues. CDR3 region: CSARASTDTQYF. As DNA, the CDR3 is TGCAGTGCTAGGGCTAGCACAGATACGCAGTATTTT.

The table lists this clonotype with many counts. V and J are TRBV16 and TRBJ1-5; possible D gene TRBD1, 6 bases. There are 16 residues in the CDR3. Germline V CDR1 and CDR2: KGHSY, FQNENV. V was pared by 4 bases and J by 0 bases, with 13 bases between. Written as DNA, the CDR3 is TGTGCCAGCAGCCCCCCGACAGGTTATAGCAATCAGCCCCAGCATTTT. It translates to CASSPPTGYSNQPQHF.

There are a few counts of this clonotype. V usage is TRBV2 and J usage is TRBJ2-1; 10 bases are a match to TRBD2. The germline V gene encodes CDR1 SNHLY and CDR2 FYNNEI. The V gene end was trimmed by 9 bases and the J gene end by 4 bases; junction bases not matched to a gene: 6. This CDR3 has 14 amino acids. The DNA for the CDR3 is TGTGCCAGAGGGGGGACTAGCGCTTACAATGAGCAGTTCTTC. Translating gives CARGGTSAYNEQFF.

This clonotype was picked up many times. The chain recombines TRBV20-1 with TRBJ2-1, with 13 bases that match TRBD2. This CDR3 region has 17 residues. Germline V lookup: CDR1 DFQATT, CDR2 SNEGSKA (reference sequence). The trim removed 5 bases at V and 3 bases at J, leaving 10 bases unmatched. CDR3 in DNA: TGCAGTGCTCAGTCCGGGACTAGCGGGGTGAGCTACAATGAGCAGTTCTTC. Translation: CSAQSGTSGVSYNEQFF.

V and J are TRBV18 and TRBJ1-3; D not certain. Trimming took 0 bases from V and 0 from J, leaving 9 bases between them. This CDR3 spans 16 amino acids. CDR1 is KGHSH and CDR2 is LQKENI in the germline V gene. CDR3 sequence (DNA): TGTGCCAGCTCACCACCTACAGCAATCTCTGGAAACACCATATATTTT. It yields the protein CASSPPTAISGNTIYF.

This clonotype came up many times. This sequence joins TRBV27 and TRBJ2-2, with TRBD1 matching 10 bases. Germline V gene lookup returns CDR1 MNHEY and CDR2 SMNVEV (reference sequence). This CDR3 contains 15 residues. V was clipped by 4 bases and J by 6 bases; unmatched bases: 5. This chain's CDR3 is CASSYPGTGAGELFF. The CDR3 bases are TGTGCCAGCAGTTATCCCGGGACAGGGGCCGGGGAGCTGTTTTTT.

This clonotype was seen more than once but under ten times. V usage is TRBV19 and J usage is TRBJ1-1; D gene ambiguous. Germline V gene sequence: CDR1 LNHDA, CDR2 SQIVND (reference sequence). This CDR3 has 11 amino acids. V was shortened by 5 bases and J by 4 bases, with 5 bases between the two germline ends. This CDR3 is CASSYFTEAFF. In nucleotides, the CDR3 is TGTGCCAGTAGTTACTTCACTGAAGCTTTCTTT.

The rearrangement joins TRBV30 to TRBJ2-7; no definite D call. The V end was cut by 0 bases, the J end by 3 bases, with 12 bases between. There are 14 residues in the CDR3. CDR1 and CDR2 from the germline V gene are GTSNPN and SVGIG (reference sequence). CDR3 in DNA: TGTGCCTGGAGTGTGAAGGGCGGCGGCTACGAGCAGTACTTC. This translates into CAWSVKGGGYEQYF.

J is TRBJ2-2 and V is TRBV6-1; no reliable D call. This CDR3 contains 13 residues. Germline CDR1 and CDR2: MNHNS and SASEGT. Trimming left V 0 bases short and J 4 bases short, with 3 bases between. CDR3 sequence: CASSEAGTGELFF. As DNA, the CDR3 is TGTGCCAGCAGTGAAGCGGGCACCGGGGAGCTGTTTTTT.